The table lists the clone carrying this T cell receptor beta chain with many counts. The antigen remains unidentified. These data are taken from a study of tumor-infiltrating lymphocytes in primary liver carcinoma. Study-wide background: Those enrolled were patients of both sexes, who were aged 30 to 69 years. The neoplasms were of stage T1-T3 N0M0, with dimensions of 4.2 to 10 cm across.

Taking roughly 20-32 mg of unsorted bulk tissue, the authors co-extracted RNA and DNA. Subjects presented with primary liver carcinoma managed by surgical resection. V dropped 7 bases and J dropped 0; count of bases not matched to a gene: 2. Germline-derived CDR1 and CDR2 are MNHEY and SVGEGT. This CDR3 is 13 amino acids long. TCR beta cDNA was made from 400 to 500 ng total RNA with a constant-region primer. Nested multiplex PCR, run for three rounds with slightly modified ARM-PCR, yielded TCR beta libraries. Amplification in the first two PCR rounds was performed using TRBV1-TRBV30 forward primers and a C-beta reverse primer for roughly 9 cycles each. From the multiplex PCR reads, TCRdb called clonotypes with MiXCR, one entry per CDR3 protein. In the table there are about 96,000 distinct CDR3 sequences, 55% to 75% of which are singletons. Findings of the study overall: Lower overlap was observed for tumor-adjacent and tumor-blood pairs relative to tumor region pairs.

The TCR was taken from a man aged 40-55 years with primary liver carcinoma and hepatitis B virus infection. Sequencing used tumor-adjacent normal liver tissue. V gene TRBV6-2 or TRBV6-3 combines with J gene TRBJ2-5, with 7 bases identical to TRBD2. Here the CDR3 reads CASNGGYQETQYF. As DNA, the CDR3 is TGTGCCAGCAACGGGGGGTACCAAGAGACCCAGTACTTC.